The 25 T cell receptor beta chains given below trace back to one sample, sequenced in a study of T cell changes during pregnancy in multiple sclerosis. TCRdb's copy holds only in-frame clones and misses some; the assay was immunoSEQ multiplex PCR. The sample consists of 40,000 or so clones, under 95% of them appearing once. This sample comprised CD4+ T cells from peripheral blood mononuclear cells, obtained in the third trimester of pregnancy. The receptors were gathered from a female donor in good health, enrolled as a control in a pregnancy study.

This rearrangement joins TRBV29-1 to TRBJ1-1, with 7 positions matching TRBD1. The CDR3 has 13 residues. The ends lost 4 bases at V and 1 base at J; junction bases unmatched: 3. Germline loops: CDR1 SQVTM, CDR2 ANQGSEA. The CDR3 nucleotides are TGCAGCGTTGCAGGGGGGCCGAACACTGAAGCTTTCTTT. The encoded protein is CSVAGGPNTEAFF. Drawing the rest from reference TRBV29-1 and TRBJ1-1, the complete variable domain is SAVISQKPSRDICQRGTSLTIQCQVDSQVTMMFWYRQQPGQSLTLIATANQGSEATYESGFVIDKFPISRPNLTFSTLTVSNMSPEDSSIYLCSVAGGPNTEAFFGQGTRLTVV.

The chain uses TRBV7-2 and TRBJ1-2, with TRBD1 identical over 8 bases. Germline-derived CDR1 and CDR2 are SGHTA and FQGNSA. The CDR3 has 15 residues. Trimming removed 4 bases from V and 4 bases from J; junction bases left unmatched: 8. CDR3 loop: CASSSGQAGSYGYTF. DNA for the CDR3: TGTGCCAGCAGCTCGGGACAGGCAGGGAGCTATGGCTACACCTTC.

V usage is TRBV7-6 and J usage is TRBJ2-2, with 9 bases lining up with TRBD1. This CDR3 has 14 residues. Germline lookup yields CDR1 SGHVS and CDR2 FNYEAQ. V was clipped by 5 bases and J by 5 bases; unmatched bases: 3. The CDR3 here is CASSTGQGTGELFF. The CDR3 nucleotides read TGTGCCAGCAGCACGGGACAGGGAACCGGGGAGCTGTTTTTT.

This clone turned up a few times. This rearrangement joins TRBV7-9 to TRBJ2-7, with a weak D call TRBD1 (6 bases). This CDR3 has 15 amino acids. CDR1 is SEHNR and CDR2 is FQNEAQ in the germline V gene (reference sequence). V dropped 4 bases and J dropped 0 bases, with 13 bases sitting between them. The CDR3 nucleotides read TGTGCCAGCAGCTCGCAGGGGCCGAGCTCCTACGAGCAGTACTTC. This sequence encodes CASSSQGPSSYEQYF.

V is TRBV11-3 and J is TRBJ1-1, with 9 bases identical to TRBD1. V shed 4 bases and J 7 bases; nucleotides not matched to a gene: 4. Germline-derived CDR1 and CDR2 are SGHNT and YENEEA. This CDR3 has 13 residues. CDR3 DNA sequence: TGTGCCAGCAGCTACGGACAGGGGCGTGAAGCTTTCTTT. This encodes CASSYGQGREAFF.

The chain recombines TRBV28 with TRBJ2-7; D is unclear. The germline V and J ends were trimmed by 5 bases and 2 bases, with 7 bases remaining between them. Germline values: CDR1 MDHEN, CDR2 SYDVKM. The CDR3 runs to 12 residues. CDR3 DNA: TGTGCCAGCAGTCCACTTGCCTACGAGCAGTACTTC. Translation gives CASSPLAYEQYF. Together with reference TRBV28 and TRBJ2-7, the CDR3 gives the full variable domain: DVKVTQSSRYLVKRTGEKVFLECVQDMDHENMFWYRQDPGLGLRLIYFSYDVKMKEKGDIPEGYSVSREKKERFSLILESASTNQTSMYLCASSPLAYEQYFGPGTRLTVT.

This chain links TRBV5-8 with TRBJ2-7, with D perhaps matching TRBD1 (5 bases). Trimming shortened V by 6 bases and J by 2 bases, and 18 bases separated the two germline ends. Germline lookup yields CDR1 SGHTS and CDR2 YDEGEE. CDR3 length: 15 residues. CDR3 bases: TGTGCCAGCACTTACTCAGGTACAGGCCCCTACGAGCAGTACTTC. Protein: CASTYSGTGPYEQYF.

The chain combines TRBV27 with TRBJ1-1; D may be TRBD1 (5 bases). Trimming pared 5 bases from V and 0 bases from J, leaving 13 bases between. The CDR3 is made up of 15 amino acids. Germline V gene lookup returns CDR1 MNHEY and CDR2 SMNVEV (reference sequence). The CDR3 coding sequence is TGTGCCAGCAGTACCCCCCAGGGTATGAACACTGAAGCTTTCTTT. As protein: CASSTPQGMNTEAFF.

The V call is TRBV5-1, the J call TRBJ2-3, with 13 bases identical to TRBD2. V trimming: 6 bases; J trimming: 9 bases; junction bases outside the gene matches: 10. This CDR3 has 15 amino acids. Germline V gives CDR1 SGHRS, CDR2 YFSETQ. CDR3 in amino acids: CASTLLAGGPQTQYF. The CDR3, as DNA: TGCGCCAGCACGCTACTAGCGGGGGGGCCCCAAACGCAGTATTTT.

The chain links TRBV30 to TRBJ1-4; TRBD1 is a possible D gene (5 bases). The CDR3 runs to 14 residues. Trimming removed 2 bases from V and 8 bases from J, with 15 bases in between. The V gene's germline CDR1 is GTSNPN and CDR2 SVGIG (reference sequence). CDR3 amino acids: CAWSNLGVLEKLFF. CDR3 in DNA: TGTGCCTGGAGTAATTTAGGGGTTTTAGAAAAACTGTTTTTT.

This chain links TRBV5-6 with TRBJ2-3; 9 bases match TRBD2. Germline V gene sequence: CDR1 SGHDT, CDR2 YYEEEE. The CDR3 runs 17 residues. V lost 6 bases and J lost 6; bases outside the gene matches: 17. CDR3 coding DNA: TGTGCCAGCAACTCCTTCTCTGGCGGGAGGGCTGCGGATACGCAGTATTTT. As protein: CASNSFSGGRAADTQYF.

V is TRBV5-6 and J is TRBJ1-1; 8 nucleotides agree with TRBD1. Germline V gene data show CDR1 as SGHDT and CDR2 as YYEEEE. CDR3 length: 15 amino acids. J was trimmed by 2 bases and V by 1 base; bases with no gene match: 4. The DNA of the CDR3 is TGTGCCAGCAGCTTGATGGGACAGGCCAACACTGAAGCTTTCTTT. It encodes CASSLMGQANTEAFF. The variable domain in full, completed from reference TRBV5-6 and TRBJ1-1, reads DAGVTQSPTHLIKTRGQQVTLRCSPKSGHDTVSWYQQALGQGPQFIFQYYEEEERQRGNFPDRFSGHQFPNYSSELNVNALLLGDSALYLCASSLMGQANTEAFFGQGTRLTVV.

The chain has TRBV5-6 and TRBJ1-2, with D possibly matching TRBD1 (5 bases). CDR3 length equals 14 residues. V lost 0 bases, J lost 2 bases, and 8 bases lay in between. Germline CDR1 is SGHDT and CDR2 is YYEEEE. Written as DNA, the CDR3 is TGTGCCAGCAGCTTGGGTCGGGGGAACTATGGCTACACCTTC. Residues: CASSLGRGNYGYTF. The full variable domain, completed using reference TRBV5-6 and TRBJ1-2, is DAGVTQSPTHLIKTRGQQVTLRCSPKSGHDTVSWYQQALGQGPQFIFQYYEEEERQRGNFPDRFSGHQFPNYSSELNVNALLLGDSALYLCASSLGRGNYGYTFGSGTRLTVV.

This sequence joins TRBV7-2 and TRBJ1-2; no firm D call. Germline lookup yields CDR1 SGHTA and CDR2 FQGNSA. Trimming cost V 0 bases and J 4 bases, with 15 bases left between them. The CDR3 consists of 16 residues. The CDR3 protein is CASSLAPETLGYGYTF. Written as DNA, the CDR3 is TGTGCCAGCAGCTTAGCGCCAGAGACCCTAGGCTATGGCTACACCTTC.

The CDR3 here is CASSGSGSEQYF. CDR3 nucleotide sequence: TGTGCCAGCAGCGGCTCAGGATCCGAGCAGTACTTC. The chain has TRBV9 and TRBJ2-7; D remains ambiguous. CDR3 length equals 12 residues. Germline values: CDR1 SGDLS, CDR2 YYNGEE. Trimming cost V 3 bases and J 6 bases, with 10 bases left between them.

This chain joins TRBV5-5 and TRBJ1-1, with 7 bases identical to TRBD1. The CDR3 is made up of 15 amino acids. Germline CDR1 reads SGHKS; CDR2 reads YYEKEE (reference sequence). J was trimmed by 2 bases and V by 6 bases; bases with no gene match: 10. The CDR3 spells CASTLRQGLNTEAFF. The CDR3 coding sequence is TGTGCCAGCACCCTAAGACAGGGCCTAAACACTGAAGCTTTCTTT.

This chain joins TRBV7-9 and TRBJ1-1, with TRBD1 matching over 10 bases. The CDR3 contains 14 residues. V shed 3 bases, J shed 5 bases, and the junction held 3 bases outside the gene matches. CDR1 is SEHNR, CDR2 FQNEAQ, per germline (reference sequence). The CDR3: CASSLGQGRTEAFF. CDR3 nucleotides: TGTGCCAGCAGCTTGGGACAGGGGCGGACTGAAGCTTTCTTT.

The gene calls are TRBV5-6 and TRBJ2-7, with D perhaps TRBD2 (6 bases). Deletions cut 1 base from V and 5 bases from J, with 13 bases between. The V gene's germline CDR1 is SGHDT and CDR2 YYEEEE. The CDR3 consists of 14 residues. The CDR3 spells CASSLRGGGNEQYF. The CDR3 DNA is TGTGCCAGCAGCTTGAGGGGCGGAGGGAACGAGCAGTACTTC.

V is TRBV30 and J is TRBJ1-3, with D possibly TRBD1 on 6 matching bases. Looked up from germline, CDR1 is GTSNPN and CDR2 is SVGIG (reference sequence). This CDR3 has 12 residues. V lost 4 bases and J 8 bases, leaving 12 bases between the germline ends. CDR3 nucleotides: TGTGCCTGGAACAGGGTGGTAGACACCATATATTTT. Its translation is CAWNRVVDTIYF. Filled out from reference TRBV30 and TRBJ1-3, the complete variable domain reads SQTIHQWPATLVQPVGSPLSLECTVEGTSNPNLYWYRQAAGRGLQLLFYSVGIGQISSEVPQNLSASRPQDRQFILSSKKLLLSDSGFYLCAWNRVVDTIYFGEGSWLTVV.

The gene calls are TRBV7-6 and TRBJ2-1; TRBD2 aligns across 13 bases. The CDR3 length is 14 residues. Trimming took 5 bases from V and 9 from J; bases not matched to a gene: 4. Germline CDR1 reads SGHVS; CDR2 reads FNYEAQ. The DNA for the CDR3 is TGTGCCAGCAGCCCTACTAGCGGGAGGGTTGAGCAGTTCTTC. It codes for CASSPTSGRVEQFF.

The V call is TRBV10-3, the J call TRBJ2-4; D not certain. This CDR3 is built from 14 residues. Germline CDR1 is ENHRY and CDR2 is SYGVKD. Trimming cost V 3 bases and J 7 bases, with 13 bases left between them. CDR3 DNA: TGTGCCATCAGTGACCCCGACGGAGTCAACATTCAGTACTTC. It codes for CAISDPDGVNIQYF.

This chain connects TRBV19 to TRBJ1-1; a possible D gene is TRBD1 (6 bases). V lost 3 bases and J 7 bases, leaving 18 bases between the germline ends. The CDR3 has 15 residues. Germline CDR1 and CDR2: LNHDA and SQIVND (reference sequence). CDR3 region: CASSITGGQSYEAFF. The CDR3 nucleotides read TGTGCCAGTAGTATCACGGGAGGACAGTCTTATGAAGCTTTCTTT.

CDR3 DNA sequence: TGTGCCAGTAAAACTATATTTTACAGGGCCAACACTGAAGCTTTCTTT. Translated, it gives CASKTIFYRANTEAFF. The rearrangement uses TRBV19 and TRBJ1-1; a possible D gene is TRBD1 (6 bases). Germline V gene data show CDR1 as LNHDA and CDR2 as SQIVND (reference sequence). The V and J ends lost 7 bases and 2 bases respectively, with 20 bases between them. The CDR3 runs 16 residues.

This clone was observed a few times. This chain links TRBV29-1 with TRBJ2-3; 11 nucleotides align to TRBD2. In germline, CDR1 is SQVTM, CDR2 ANQGSEA. The CDR3 runs to 15 residues. Trimming removed 6 bases from V and 1 base from J; junction bases left unmatched: 6. The CDR3 nucleotides are TGCAGCGTCACTAGCGGGAGATTTGGCACAGATACGCAGTATTTT. Translating gives CSVTSGRFGTDTQYF.

J is TRBJ2-3 and V is TRBV5-5; 13 bases are a match to TRBD2. The V and J ends lost 3 bases and 4 bases, in that order; junction bases with no gene match: 2. Germline V gene lookup returns CDR1 SGHKS and CDR2 YYEKEE (reference sequence). This CDR3 has 15 residues. The CDR3 is CASSSGLAGADTQYF. The CDR3 coding sequence is TGTGCCAGCAGCTCCGGACTAGCGGGAGCAGATACGCAGTATTTT. Based on the CDR3 plus reference TRBV5-5 and TRBJ2-3, the full variable domain is DAGVTQSPTHLIKTRGQQVTLRCSPISGHKSVSWYQQVLGQGPQFIFQYYEKEERGRGNFPDRFSARQFPNYSSELNVNALLLGDSALYLCASSSGLAGADTQYFGPGTRLTVL.